The clone carrying this T cell receptor beta chain occurred once. Its cognate antigen is unknown. The junction and the germline gene differ at one end; a read error may be behind it. This CDR3 has 15 amino acids. CDR1 SEHNR and CDR2 FQNEAQ come from the germline V gene (reference sequence). Patients chosen for sequencing had shown CD8+CD57+ cell expansion by flow cytometry. Genomic DNA constituted the template upon which TCR beta VDJ and CDR3 profiling was performed. TCRdb re-called the reads through MiXCR, storing one row per CDR3 protein. The sample includes 260,000 or so distinct CDR3 sequences, roughly 82% seen only once; the top ten take 40% to 50%. The data stem from a study of CD8+CD57+ T cells in acquired aplastic anemia. Study context: The study obtained an average of about 3.2 ug of DNA from sorted CD4+ and CD8+ cells. Whole-study results and caveats: The number of CD8+ CDR3 sequences shared by patients and controls was about 30. No significant patient-versus-control difference appeared in CD8+ Simpson's diversity.

The TCR was taken from a human donor with aplastic anemia. Sequenced: sorted CD4+, CD8+, or CD8+CD57+ T cells (not recorded which) from PBMCs. The J gene is TRBJ2-3, the V gene TRBV7-9; 9 bases are a match to TRBD2. CDR3 protein: CASSRTGGRAATLYF. The CDR3 DNA sequence: TGCGCCAGCAGCCGGACTGGCGGGAGGGCAGCTACGCTGTATTTT.